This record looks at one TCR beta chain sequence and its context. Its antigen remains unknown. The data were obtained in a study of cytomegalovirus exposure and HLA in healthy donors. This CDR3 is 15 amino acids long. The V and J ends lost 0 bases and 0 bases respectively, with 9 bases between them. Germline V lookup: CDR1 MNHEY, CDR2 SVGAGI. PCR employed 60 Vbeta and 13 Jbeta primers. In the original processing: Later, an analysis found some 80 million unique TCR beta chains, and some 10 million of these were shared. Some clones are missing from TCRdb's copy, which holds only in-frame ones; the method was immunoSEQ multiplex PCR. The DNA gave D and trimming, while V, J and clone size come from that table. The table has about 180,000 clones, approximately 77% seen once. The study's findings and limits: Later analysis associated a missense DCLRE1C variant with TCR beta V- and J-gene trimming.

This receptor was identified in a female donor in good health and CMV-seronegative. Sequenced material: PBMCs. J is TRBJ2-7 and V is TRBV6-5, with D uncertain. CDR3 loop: CASSYSGGVSYEQYF. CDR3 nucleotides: TGTGCCAGCAGTTACTCTGGCGGAGTCTCCTACGAGCAGTACTTC.